The entry below describes one TCR beta chain. Its antigen is undetermined. PCR primers comprised 60 Vbeta and 13 Jbeta primers. TCRdb's copy holds only in-frame clones and misses some; the assay was immunoSEQ multiplex PCR. The sample yields roughly 130,000 clones, 80% seen once. The data were taken from a study of cytomegalovirus exposure and HLA in healthy donors. Study conclusions and caveats: Presence/absence comparisons presumed near-even sequencing depth among donors. An apparent linkage of common viral pathogens to several of the most significant clusters emerged in a later analysis.

The CDR3 has 16 amino acids. Germline loops: CDR1 SEHNR, CDR2 FQNEAQ (reference sequence). V was clipped by 8 bases and J by 6 bases; unmatched bases: 17. The specimen sequenced was PBMCs. This clonotype originated in a man aged 40-55 years in good health and CMV-seronegative. The rearrangement joins TRBV7-9 to TRBJ1-1; 8 nucleotides agree with TRBD1. In DNA form, the CDR3 reads TGTGCCAGCGGCTCCCCAACGGAGACAGGGGAATCTGAAGCTTTCTTT. Protein sequence: CASGSPTETGESEAFF.